This T cell receptor (beta chain) was observed in a study of T cell repertoires in cytomegalovirus infection. TCRdb reprocessed the reads via MiXCR and lists one record per CDR3 protein. Of about a million distinct CDR3 sequences detected, roughly 30% appear once; the ten largest clones hold about an eighth. The CDR3 loop spans 16 amino acids. The germline gives CDR1 SGHVS, CDR2 FQNEAQ. The V and J ends lost 5 bases and 4 bases respectively, with 17 bases between them. This clonotype was seen at least ten times. The antigen remains unidentified. The sample in question was cultured CD8+ T cells from PBMCs, obtained from culture after CMV antigen stimulation. The TCR was taken from a human donor in good health (CMV status not recorded). Some clones in this sample may be carry-over from other donors' samples. The V and J genes are TRBV7-8 and TRBJ2-2; D ambiguous. The CDR3 nucleotides read TGTGCCAGCAGCCCTCATACGGGCACAAGCACCGGGGAGCTGTTTTTT. Translation gives CASSPHTGTSTGELFF.